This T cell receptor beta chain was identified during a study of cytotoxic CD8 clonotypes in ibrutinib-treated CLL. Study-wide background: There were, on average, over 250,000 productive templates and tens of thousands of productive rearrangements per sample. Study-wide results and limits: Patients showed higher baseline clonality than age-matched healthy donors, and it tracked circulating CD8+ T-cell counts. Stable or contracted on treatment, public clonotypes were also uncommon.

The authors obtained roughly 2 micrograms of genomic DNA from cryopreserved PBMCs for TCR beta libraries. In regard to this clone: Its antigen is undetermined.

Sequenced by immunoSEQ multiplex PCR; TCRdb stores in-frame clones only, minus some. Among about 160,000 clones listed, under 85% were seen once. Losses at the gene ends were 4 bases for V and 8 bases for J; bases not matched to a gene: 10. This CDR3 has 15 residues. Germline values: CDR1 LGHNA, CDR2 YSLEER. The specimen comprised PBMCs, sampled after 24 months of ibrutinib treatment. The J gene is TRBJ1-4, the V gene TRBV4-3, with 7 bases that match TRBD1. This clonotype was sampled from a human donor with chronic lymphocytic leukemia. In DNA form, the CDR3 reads TGCGCCAGCAGCCCTCGACAGGGATTTGAAGAAAAACTGTTTTTT. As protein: CASSPRQGFEEKLFF.